This T cell receptor (beta chain) derives from a study of identical twins (dated by TCRdb to the mid-2010s). Looking at the study overall: TCR alpha and beta repertoires from monozygotic twins, unrelated adults of various ages and cord blood were deep-sequenced to test whether fetal clonotypes persist. To rule out contamination, the twin experiments were replicated at different times with different library preparation protocols. Study-wide conclusions, independent of this receptor: Out-of-frame TCR alpha sequences shared between twins showed an excess of low generation-probability sequences compared with coincidental sharing between unrelated individuals. Abundant cord blood beta clonotypes had fewer insertions, young adult naive repertoires showed a similar but weaker trend, and memory repertoires showed no such trend. Zero-insertion analyses could be partly confounded by invariant T cells such as MAIT and iNKT, although diverse VJ usage argued against such confounding for most clonotypes. The excess sharing between twins in beta out-of-frame sequences was weaker because fewer shared sequences reduced the signal-to-noise ratio. Because the same donors could not be followed over many years, the conclusions relied on cross-sectional statistical analysis. Out-of-frame TCR alpha sharing in monozygotic twins was systematically underestimated by recombination models, whereas sharing between unrelated individuals was in agreement with the recombination models.

The sample holds many counts of this clonotype. It has no known antigen specificity. No quality values exist for individual bases; no much larger clone is one base distant. Only healthy Caucasian donors were included. Three pairs of female monozygotic twins, all aged roughly 18 to 30 years, made up the twin cohort. RNA for TCR libraries was isolated from peripheral blood mononuclear cells. Library construction relied on 5' RACE. The data were produced on an Illumina HiSeq 2000. A universal primer binding site was introduced by template switching, and a unique molecular identifier was present in the final cDNA, enabling accurate counting of TCR cDNA molecules. Specific primers in the conserved constant-segment region were used to synthesize first-strand cDNA for TCR alpha and beta chains. To control for contamination, each cDNA library was double barcoded with a SMART-Mk sample barcode plus Illumina barcodes. TruSeq adapter sequences, together with Illumina sample barcodes, were added in two successive PCR steps. The TCR alpha and beta cDNA libraries were sequenced on the Illumina HiSeq platform using custom primers. The paper's data handling went like this. Unique molecular identifiers were extracted from raw reads with MiGEC, and CDR3 positions were determined with MiXCR. For each individual, recombination models were inferred using an EM algorithm with the repgenHMM and IGoR tools. Shared clonotype analysis was performed with the tcR package in R, normalizing sharing by the product of cloneset sizes. Out-of-frame nonproductive sequences were analyzed to study raw recombination free of thymic and clonal selection effects. TCRdb reran the public reads through fastp at Q25 and MiXCR, keeping productive beta chains. Every CDR3 protein is listed once, alongside the most common genes and DNA of its rows. The V and J calls were not made by the authors but by TCRdb's processing. This sample lists 650,000 to 800,000 distinct CDR3 sequences; 8% to 9% were detected once. Approximately 0.96% of the sample lies in the top ten.

These same records also appear under a second study, on yellow fever vaccine responses in identical twins. As noted in the second study: The authors reported that the T cell response to vaccination in identical twins appeared partly convergent and partly personalized. The study precisely tracked vaccine-responding T cell clones in identical twins.

What was sequenced was PBMCs. This clonotype originated in a woman between 18 and 29 years old in good health.

The nucleotides are TGCAGTGCTAGAGATCTTAAGCGGGTGGATACGCAGTATTTT. Its protein product is CSARDLKRVDTQYF. The chain links TRBV20-1 with TRBJ2-3, with a weak D call of TRBD2 (6 bases match). The CDR3 measures 14 amino acids from cysteine to phenylalanine. CDR3 DNA is the only sequence kept; it has 42 bases, read in frame from the first base. V drops 0 bases and J drops 6 bases, leaving 13 bases in between. Sequences DFQATT (CDR1) and SNEGSKA (CDR2) are obtained from the germline V gene (reference sequence).